The 7 T cell receptor beta chains listed next were all sequenced from one sample in a study of CD8+ T cells in alopecia areata. The sample's treatment: oral pan-JAK inhibitor, 5-10 mg twice daily. It was cDNA, reverse transcribed from extracted RNA, that served as the sequencing template. The table came from immunoSEQ multiplex PCR; TCRdb's copy has only in-frame clones and leaves some out. The table has 150,000 or so clones, 58% seen once; the top ten hold approximately 16%. Specimen: CD4+ T cells sorted from blood, collected between weeks 55 and 70, from a patient treated with tofacitinib. These receptors all come from a human donor with alopecia areata.

This clone was observed many times. The rearrangement uses TRBV2 and TRBJ1-5; D remains unclear. The CDR3 runs to 12 residues. Germline CDR1 reads SNHLY; CDR2 reads FYNNEI. The V end lost 2 bases, the J end lost 7 bases, and 6 bases lay between the germline ends. CDR3 bases: TGTGCCAGCAGTGAAAAGGCGCAGCCCCAGCATTTT. Amino acid sequence: CASSEKAQPQHF.

The gene calls are TRBV18 and TRBJ1-6; D might be TRBD1 (6 bases). CDR3 length equals 17 residues. Between the trimmed V and J ends, which lost 2 bases and 3 bases, there was a span of 14 bases. Germline V gives CDR1 KGHSH, CDR2 LQKENI. In DNA form, the CDR3 reads TGTGCCAGCTCACCAAGCCCGGGGGGCAGCTATAATTCACCCCTCCACTTT. This encodes CASSPSPGGSYNSPLHF.

V usage is TRBV27 and J usage is TRBJ2-7, with 10 bases lining up with TRBD1. The junction had 3 bases not matched to a gene; V was cut back by 4 bases and J by 6 bases. CDR1 MNHEY and CDR2 SMNVEV come from the germline V gene (reference sequence). There are 13 residues in the CDR3. CDR3 sequence (DNA): TGTGCCAGCAGTTGGTGGACAGGGGGCGAGCAGTACTTC. Residues: CASSWWTGGEQYF.

CDR3 in amino acids: CASMASAGYTEAFF. CDR3 bases: TGTGCCAGTATGGCTTCCGCAGGGTACACTGAAGCTTTCTTT. V is TRBV19 and J is TRBJ1-1; D possibly corresponds to TRBD1 (5 bases). Germline V gene sequence: CDR1 LNHDA, CDR2 SQIVND (reference sequence). CDR3 length: 14 amino acids. V lost 7 bases and J lost 3, with 15 bases in between.

The rearrangement uses TRBV5-1 and TRBJ2-7; D gene unclear. The CDR3 sequence is 15 residues long. Germline lookup yields CDR1 SGHRS and CDR2 YFSETQ. The germline V and J ends were trimmed by 4 bases and 5 bases, with 19 bases remaining between them. The CDR3 loop is CASSTSPDPDHEQYF. CDR3 nucleotides: TGCGCCAGCAGCACCTCTCCAGACCCGGACCACGAGCAGTACTTC.

This chain joins TRBV14 and TRBJ2-7; D remains unclear. V gave up 3 bases and J gave up 5 bases, with 20 bases separating them. CDR1 SGHDN and CDR2 FVKESK come from the germline V gene. The length of the CDR3 is 16 residues. CDR3 in amino acids: CASSQNPSGRIDEQYF. Here the CDR3 DNA reads TGTGCCAGCAGCCAGAACCCGTCCGGGCGGATCGACGAGCAGTACTTC.

This clone was seen only a few times. This chain joins TRBV12-5 and TRBJ1-2, with D unclear. The CDR3 extends over 14 amino acids. Germline V gives CDR1 LGHNT, CDR2 FRNRAP. Trimming took off 3 bases at V and 2 bases at J, with 10 bases between the two ends. CDR3 amino acids: CASGFGLNNYGYTF. The CDR3 DNA is TGTGCTAGTGGTTTCGGCCTGAACAACTATGGCTACACCTTC. Looking up the rest from reference TRBV12-5 and TRBJ1-2 gives the full variable domain: DARVTQTPRHKVTEMGQEVTMRCQPILGHNTVFWYRQTMMQGLELLAYFRNRAPLDDSGMPKDRFSAEMPDATLATLKIQPSEPRDSAVYFCASGFGLNNYGYTFGSGTRLTVV.